This is a list of T cell receptor beta chains from one sample in a study of blood T cell repertoires in COVID-19. TCRdb keeps only in-frame clones here, not all; method: immunoSEQ multiplex PCR. The data hold more than 300,000 clones, with 85% to 90% observed a single time. The sequenced sample was PBMCs or T cells enriched from blood (not recorded which). The source is a man in his thirties or forties who had recovered from COVID-19. The CDR3 runs from the conserved cysteine through the conserved F or W. The D gene is left open where the match is weak. Clone size, where shown, is once, few, many, or a class for clones that have expanded.

V gene: TRBV9; D gene: .; clone size: once; J gene: TRBJ1-2; CDR3 protein: CASSMTVNYGYTF; CDR3 DNA: TGTGCCAGCAGCATGACAGTTAACTATGGCTACACCTTC
V gene: TRBV28; D gene: TRBD1; clone size: .; J gene: TRBJ1-5; CDR3 protein: CASRRDSFLGDYSNQPQHF; CDR3 DNA: TGTGCCAGCAGGCGGGACAGCTTTTTGGGGGATTATAGCAATCAGCCCCAGCATTTT
V gene: TRBV18; D gene: .; clone size: .; J gene: TRBJ1-5; CDR3 protein: CASSPGHQPQHF; CDR3 DNA: TGTGCCAGCTCACCCGGTCACCAGCCCCAGCATTTT
V gene: TRBV30; D gene: .; clone size: .; J gene: TRBJ2-1; CDR3 protein: CAWSVYTGYYNEQFF; CDR3 DNA: TGTGCCTGGAGTGTATATACAGGGTACTACAATGAGCAGTTCTTC
V gene: TRBV5-1; D gene: TRBD1; clone size: .; J gene: TRBJ1-4; CDR3 protein: CASSLAGGSNEKLFF; CDR3 DNA: TGCGCCAGCAGCTTGGCAGGGGGTTCTAATGAAAAACTGTTTTTT
V gene: TRBV5-1; D gene: TRBD1; clone size: .; J gene: TRBJ1-5; CDR3 protein: CASSLVRDRENQPQHF; CDR3 DNA: TGCGCCAGCAGCTTGGTCCGGGACAGGGAAAATCAGCCCCAGCATTTT
V gene: TRBV5-1; D gene: .; clone size: .; J gene: TRBJ1-3; CDR3 protein: CASSPASLSGNTIYF; CDR3 DNA: TGCGCCAGCAGCCCCGCGTCTTTGTCTGGAAACACCATATATTTT
V gene: TRBV4-1; D gene: .; clone size: .; J gene: TRBJ1-5; CDR3 protein: CASSQGRSSEPQHF; CDR3 DNA: TGCGCCAGCAGCCAGGGGCGGTCATCAGAGCCCCAGCATTTT
V gene: TRBV11-3; D gene: TRBD1; clone size: .; J gene: TRBJ1-6; CDR3 protein: CASTTGGSNSPLHF; CDR3 DNA: TGTGCCAGCACGACAGGGGGCTCTAATTCACCCCTCCACTTT
V gene: TRBV14; D gene: .; clone size: .; J gene: TRBJ1-4; CDR3 protein: CASRLSGSEKLFF; CDR3 DNA: TGTGCCAGCAGACTCTCGGGGAGTGAAAAACTGTTTTTT
V gene: TRBV7-9; D gene: .; clone size: .; J gene: TRBJ1-5; CDR3 protein: CASSLQGNQPQHF; CDR3 DNA: TGTGCCAGCAGCTTACAGGGCAATCAGCCCCAGCATTTT
V gene: TRBV5-1; D gene: .; clone size: many; J gene: TRBJ1-1; CDR3 protein: CASSLEGRGGTEAFF; CDR3 DNA: TGCGCCAGCAGCTTGGAGGGCAGGGGTGGCACTGAAGCTTTCTTT
V gene: TRBV19; D gene: .; clone size: .; J gene: TRBJ1-2; CDR3 protein: CASAAPYGYTF; CDR3 DNA: TGTGCCAGTGCTGCGCCTTATGGCTACACCTTC
V gene: TRBV15; D gene: .; clone size: .; J gene: TRBJ1-5; CDR3 protein: CATSRGGQPQHF; CDR3 DNA: TGTGCCACCAGCAGAGGCGGGCAGCCCCAGCATTTT
V gene: TRBV18; D gene: TRBD1; clone size: .; J gene: TRBJ1-6; CDR3 protein: CASSPMGQGTYNSPLHF; CDR3 DNA: TGTGCCAGCTCACCGATGGGACAGGGGACCTATAATTCACCCCTCCACTTT
V gene: TRBV6-1; D gene: TRBD2; clone size: .; J gene: TRBJ2-5; CDR3 protein: CASSAAFAGGSPQYF; CDR3 DNA: TGTGCCAGCAGTGCAGCGTTTGCGGGGGGAAGTCCCCAGTACTTC
V gene: TRBV12-3/TRBV12-4; D gene: TRBD1; clone size: many; J gene: TRBJ1-5; CDR3 protein: CASSRQGHQPQHF; CDR3 DNA: TGTGCCAGCAGCAGACAGGGCCATCAGCCCCAGCATTTT
V gene: TRBV2; D gene: TRBD1; clone size: .; J gene: TRBJ1-4; CDR3 protein: CANHRTGSEKLFF; CDR3 DNA: TGTGCTAACCACCGGACAGGGAGTGAAAAACTGTTTTTT
V gene: TRBV19; D gene: .; clone size: .; J gene: TRBJ2-6; CDR3 protein: CASRRRVNSGANVLTF; CDR3 DNA: TGTGCCAGTAGACGACGGGTTAACTCTGGGGCCAACGTCCTGACTTTC
V gene: TRBV19; D gene: TRBD2; clone size: once; J gene: TRBJ2-5; CDR3 protein: CASSRTGTSGTLGQETQYF; CDR3 DNA: TGTGCCAGTAGTAGGACCGGGACTAGCGGGACCCTAGGGCAAGAGACCCAGTACTTC
V gene: TRBV5-4; D gene: .; clone size: .; J gene: TRBJ2-1; CDR3 protein: CASSPDDRTRFISTNEQFF; CDR3 DNA: TGTGCCAGCAGCCCGGACGACAGGACTAGATTCATATCCACCAATGAGCAGTTCTTC
V gene: TRBV11-3; D gene: TRBD1; clone size: .; J gene: TRBJ1-6; CDR3 protein: CASSFTGAYNSPLHF; CDR3 DNA: TGTGCCAGCAGCTTCACAGGGGCCTATAATTCACCCCTCCACTTT
V gene: TRBV28; D gene: .; clone size: .; J gene: TRBJ2-3; CDR3 protein: CASRPQTLAFSGDTQYF; CDR3 DNA: TGTGCCAGCAGACCCCAAACGCTAGCGTTCAGTGGAGATACGCAGTATTTT
V gene: TRBV28; D gene: .; clone size: .; J gene: TRBJ2-2; CDR3 protein: CASSLYRSTGELFF; CDR3 DNA: TGTGCCAGCAGTTTATACAGGAGTACCGGGGAGCTGTTTTTT
V gene: TRBV13; D gene: TRBD1; clone size: .; J gene: TRBJ1-1; CDR3 protein: CASSFGTGRGTEAFF; CDR3 DNA: TGTGCCAGCAGCTTCGGGACAGGGAGAGGCACTGAAGCTTTCTTT
V gene: TRBV5-4; D gene: .; clone size: .; J gene: TRBJ1-4; CDR3 protein: CASSLSGGLMSEKLFF; CDR3 DNA: TGTGCCAGCAGCTTGTCAGGTGGTTTAATGAGTGAAAAACTGTTTTTT
V gene: TRBV19; D gene: TRBD2; clone size: .; J gene: TRBJ2-1; CDR3 protein: CASSIGTSGSDEQFF; CDR3 DNA: TGTGCCAGTAGTATAGGGACTAGCGGGAGTGATGAGCAGTTCTTC
V gene: TRBV2; D gene: .; clone size: .; J gene: TRBJ1-3; CDR3 protein: CASSEDRAISGNTIYF; CDR3 DNA: TGTGCCAGCAGTGAAGACAGGGCAATCTCTGGAAACACCATATATTTT
V gene: TRBV28; D gene: TRBD1; clone size: .; J gene: TRBJ1-1; CDR3 protein: CASSLGQMNTEAFF; CDR3 DNA: TGTGCCAGCAGCTTGGGACAGATGAACACTGAAGCTTTCTTT
V gene: TRBV11-3; D gene: TRBD1; clone size: .; J gene: TRBJ1-1; CDR3 protein: CASSPRTGLNTEAFF; CDR3 DNA: TGTGCCAGCAGCCCAAGGACAGGGCTGAACACTGAAGCTTTCTTT
V gene: TRBV5-1; D gene: .; clone size: .; J gene: TRBJ2-2; CDR3 protein: CASSLEPNTGELFF; CDR3 DNA: TGCGCCAGCAGCTTGGAGCCGAACACCGGGGAGCTGTTTTTT
V gene: TRBV4-2; D gene: TRBD2; clone size: few; J gene: TRBJ2-5; CDR3 protein: CASSQDRASGSGQYF; CDR3 DNA: TGTGCCAGCAGCCAAGATCGGGCTAGCGGGAGTGGCCAGTACTTC
V gene: TRBV11-3; D gene: .; clone size: few; J gene: TRBJ2-7; CDR3 protein: CASSLGAGQDYEQYF; CDR3 DNA: TGTGCCAGCAGCTTAGGGGCGGGGCAGGACTACGAGCAGTACTTC
V gene: TRBV14; D gene: TRBD2; clone size: .; J gene: TRBJ2-2; CDR3 protein: CASSQARGLARGPTGELFF; CDR3 DNA: TGTGCCAGCAGCCAAGCCAGAGGACTAGCGAGGGGGCCAACCGGGGAGCTGTTTTTT
V gene: TRBV11-2; D gene: TRBD2; clone size: few; J gene: TRBJ2-4; CDR3 protein: CAQGLAGHQYF; CDR3 DNA: TGTGCTCAGGGACTAGCGGGACATCAGTACTTC
V gene: TRBV28; D gene: TRBD2; clone size: .; J gene: TRBJ2-5; CDR3 protein: CASADGGESQETQYF; CDR3 DNA: TGTGCCAGCGCCGATGGGGGGGAATCGCAAGAGACCCAGTACTTC
V gene: TRBV7-8; D gene: .; clone size: .; J gene: TRBJ1-6; CDR3 protein: CASSSEAREGAGSPLHF; CDR3 DNA: TGTGCCAGCAGCTCCGAGGCCAGGGAAGGAGCGGGTTCACCCCTCCACTTT
V gene: TRBV6-5; D gene: .; clone size: .; J gene: TRBJ1-1; CDR3 protein: CASSYFGKFEAFF; CDR3 DNA: TGTGCCAGCAGTTACTTCGGGAAATTTGAAGCTTTCTTT
V gene: TRBV2; D gene: .; clone size: .; J gene: TRBJ2-2; CDR3 protein: CASSVETANTGELFF; CDR3 DNA: TGTGCCAGCAGTGTGGAGACAGCGAACACCGGGGAGCTGTTTTTT
V gene: TRBV3-1/TRBV3-2; D gene: .; clone size: .; J gene: TRBJ2-1; CDR3 protein: CASSPNLASGNEQFF; CDR3 DNA: TGTGCCAGCAGCCCGAATCTAGCGTCGGGAAATGAGCAGTTCTTC
V gene: TRBV6-4; D gene: TRBD1; clone size: many; J gene: TRBJ2-3; CDR3 protein: CASSDRVPGHGTGGTDTQYF; CDR3 DNA: TGTGCCAGCAGTGATCGTGTTCCCGGCCACGGGACAGGGGGCACAGATACGCAGTATTTT
V gene: TRBV5-1; D gene: TRBD1; clone size: .; J gene: TRBJ1-5; CDR3 protein: CASSEGTGVTSQHF; CDR3 DNA: TGCGCCAGCAGCGAGGGGACAGGAGTCACGTCCCAGCATTTT
V gene: TRBV7-9; D gene: .; clone size: .; J gene: TRBJ2-1; CDR3 protein: CASSFPGSGNEQFF; CDR3 DNA: TGTGCCAGCAGCTTTCCGGGGTCCGGCAATGAGCAGTTCTTC
V gene: TRBV11-1; D gene: .; clone size: .; J gene: TRBJ1-2; CDR3 protein: CASSLAVTGVRGYTF; CDR3 DNA: TGTGCCAGCAGCTTAGCCGTGACAGGAGTCCGGGGCTACACCTTC
V gene: TRBV2; D gene: .; clone size: .; J gene: TRBJ1-1; CDR3 protein: CASSDSEVDGAGNTEAFF; CDR3 DNA: TGTGCCAGCAGTGATAGCGAGGTCGACGGAGCCGGGAACACTGAAGCTTTCTTT
V gene: TRBV5-1; D gene: .; clone size: .; J gene: TRBJ1-1; CDR3 protein: CASSFNTGSPTNAEAFF; CDR3 DNA: TGCGCCAGCAGCTTCAACACAGGTTCGCCTACGAATGCTGAAGCTTTCTTT
V gene: TRBV6-2/TRBV6-3; D gene: .; clone size: few; J gene: TRBJ2-3; CDR3 protein: CASSYLGRGADTQYF; CDR3 DNA: TGTGCCAGCAGTTATCTGGGCAGGGGCGCAGATACGCAGTATTTT
V gene: TRBV6-1; D gene: TRBD1; clone size: .; J gene: TRBJ1-5; CDR3 protein: CASSDTDRGLHQPQHF; CDR3 DNA: TGTGCCAGCAGTGACACCGACAGGGGGCTCCATCAGCCCCAGCATTTT
V gene: TRBV9; D gene: TRBD1; clone size: .; J gene: TRBJ1-2; CDR3 protein: CASSDRGYGGYTF; CDR3 DNA: TGTGCCAGCAGCGACAGGGGGTATGGAGGCTACACCTTC
V gene: TRBV5-4; D gene: .; clone size: .; J gene: TRBJ2-5; CDR3 protein: CASSLGQVQETQYF; CDR3 DNA: TGTGCCAGCAGCTTGGGGCAAGTCCAAGAGACCCAGTACTTC
V gene: TRBV5-8; D gene: .; clone size: .; J gene: TRBJ1-3; CDR3 protein: CASSLAVSFSGNTIYF; CDR3 DNA: TGTGCCAGCAGCTTGGCGGTCTCCTTCTCTGGAAACACCATATATTTT
V gene: TRBV19; D gene: TRBD1; clone size: .; J gene: TRBJ2-1; CDR3 protein: CASSSTGLMFHRQFF; CDR3 DNA: TGTGCCAGTAGTTCGACAGGGCTGATGTTCCACCGGCAGTTCTTC
V gene: TRBV27; D gene: TRBD1; clone size: .; J gene: TRBJ1-2; CDR3 protein: CASSFIGTGYGYTF; CDR3 DNA: TGTGCCAGCTCCTTTATCGGGACAGGTTATGGCTACACCTTC
V gene: TRBV4-1; D gene: TRBD1; clone size: .; J gene: TRBJ1-4; CDR3 protein: CASSRTGTGYEKLFF; CDR3 DNA: TGCGCCAGCAGCCGGACCGGGACAGGGTATGAAAAACTGTTTTTT